This TCR beta chain was observed in a study of T cell changes during pregnancy in multiple sclerosis. With 4 bases removed from V and 4 bases from J, the gap between germline ends came to 10 bases. The V gene's germline CDR1 is LNHDA and CDR2 SQIVND (reference sequence). The CDR3 is made up of 13 amino acids. Using immunoSEQ multiplex PCR, the repertoire was profiled, and TCRdb retains in-frame clones only, with some absent. This sample has some 21,000 clones, with approximately 90% found just once. V is TRBV19 and J is TRBJ1-1, with a weak D call TRBD1 (6 bases). The sequencing used CD8+ T cells from peripheral blood mononuclear cells, collected in the second trimester of pregnancy. This clonotype was sampled from a female donor in good health, enrolled as a control in a pregnancy study. CDR3 protein: CASSTQGITEAFF. The CDR3 coding sequence is TGTGCCAGTAGTACCCAGGGGATCACTGAAGCTTTCTTT.